The clone carrying this T cell receptor (beta chain) is a singleton in its sample. Its antigen is not identified. CDR3 length equals 16 residues. The junction had 7 bases not matched to a gene; V was cut back by 6 bases and J by 0 bases. Germline V gives CDR1 LNHDA, CDR2 SQIVND (reference sequence). PCR used 60 Vbeta primers and 13 Jbeta primers. The table came from immunoSEQ multiplex PCR; TCRdb's copy has only in-frame clones and leaves some out. The sample includes fewer than 200,000 clones, more than 60% seen only once; the top ten take 4.9%. Healthy individuals who donated bone marrow served as the donors. This record belongs to a study of cytomegalovirus exposure and HLA in healthy donors. Study-level points and caveats: TCR beta V segments were, for the most part, productive about 87% or about 30% of the time in an earlier analysis. Reportedly, a later analysis found an Asian-associated ancestry cluster had fewer N-insertions than the approximately 670-donor mean. The authors considered a cluster of highly shared sequence variants likely to be a sequencing artifact.

The rearrangement uses TRBV19 and TRBJ1-2, with TRBD1 identical over 10 bases. The source of this sequence is a male donor in good health and CMV-seronegative. Sequencing was carried out using PBMCs. CDR3 sequence (DNA): TGTGCCAGTAGACTCGGACAGGGGGAAGCTAACTATGGCTACACCTTC. This encodes CASRLGQGEANYGYTF.